This T cell receptor (beta chain) was retrieved from a study of cytomegalovirus exposure and HLA in healthy donors. The junction had 16 bases not matched to a gene; V was cut back by 6 bases and J by 4 bases. The length of the CDR3 is 18 residues. CDR1 MDHEN and CDR2 SYDVKM come from the germline V gene. PCR involved 60 Vbeta and 13 Jbeta primers. The protocol was immunoSEQ multiplex PCR, while the TCRdb copy is restricted to in-frame clones and leaves out a portion. The table has some 150,000 clones, approximately 70% seen once. V usage is TRBV28 and J usage is TRBJ1-4; TRBD1 agrees at 8 bases. The origin of this receptor is an older woman in good health and CMV-seropositive. Sequencing was performed on PBMCs. CDR3 residues: CASSPNTRRQGINEKLFF. The CDR3 DNA is TGTGCCAGCAGCCCTAATACCCGAAGACAGGGGATTAATGAAAAACTGTTTTTT.